This T cell receptor (beta chain) was obtained from a study of CD8 T cells in Susac syndrome. This CDR3 has 15 residues. Germline V CDR1 and CDR2: KGHSH, LQKENI. With 1 base removed from V and 2 bases from J, the gap between germline ends came to 9 bases. RNA amounts of about 0.5 to 1 ug underwent reverse transcription with random hexamers. TCRdb reprocessed the immunoSEQ multiplex PCR reads via MiXCR and lists one record per CDR3 protein. Among roughly 200,000 distinct CDR3 sequences, 85% to 95% were seen once, and the ten largest hold about 0.094%. The chain employs TRBV18 and TRBJ1-5; weak D call: TRBD1 (5 bases). Source material: CD4+ T cells from PBMCs. The TCR sequence derives from a human donor in good health. The CDR3 DNA is TGTGCCAGCTCACCACGGCAGGGAGGCAATCAGCCCCAGCATTTT. Translation: CASSPRQGGNQPQHF.